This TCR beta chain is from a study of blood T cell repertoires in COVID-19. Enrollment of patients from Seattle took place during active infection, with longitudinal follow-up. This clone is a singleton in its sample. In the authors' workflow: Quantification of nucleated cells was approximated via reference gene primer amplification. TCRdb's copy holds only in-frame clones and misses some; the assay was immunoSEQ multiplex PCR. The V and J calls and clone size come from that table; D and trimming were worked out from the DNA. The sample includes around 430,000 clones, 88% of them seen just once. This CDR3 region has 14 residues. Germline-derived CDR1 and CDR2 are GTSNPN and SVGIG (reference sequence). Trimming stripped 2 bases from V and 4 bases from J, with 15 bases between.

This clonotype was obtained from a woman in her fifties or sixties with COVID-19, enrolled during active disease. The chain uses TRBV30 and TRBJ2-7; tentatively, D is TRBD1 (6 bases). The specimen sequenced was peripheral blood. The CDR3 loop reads CAWSPLRGIYEQYF. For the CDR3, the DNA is TGTGCCTGGAGTCCTCTCAGGGGTATATACGAGCAGTACTTC.